This note documents a single T cell receptor (beta chain) sequence. The source of the sample is a study of T cell changes during pregnancy in multiple sclerosis. Clones were read by immunoSEQ multiplex PCR, and TCRdb kept only the in-frame ones, dropping some. Of about 85,000 clones in the sample, about 89% are singletons; the top ten hold approximately 2.4%. Germline trimming cut 1 base from V and 5 bases from J; bases unmatched to any gene: 2. The CDR3 totals 14 residues. Germline loops: CDR1 MNHEY, CDR2 SVGAGI. The rearrangement joins TRBV6-5 to TRBJ2-7; 10 bases are shared with TRBD1. Sequencing was performed on peripheral blood, taken in the first trimester of pregnancy. The sequence was collected from a female donor with multiple sclerosis, enrolled in a pregnancy study. Written as DNA, the CDR3 is TGTGCCAGCAGTTACTTGACAGGGGGCGACGAGCAGTACTTC. This gives the protein CASSYLTGGDEQYF.